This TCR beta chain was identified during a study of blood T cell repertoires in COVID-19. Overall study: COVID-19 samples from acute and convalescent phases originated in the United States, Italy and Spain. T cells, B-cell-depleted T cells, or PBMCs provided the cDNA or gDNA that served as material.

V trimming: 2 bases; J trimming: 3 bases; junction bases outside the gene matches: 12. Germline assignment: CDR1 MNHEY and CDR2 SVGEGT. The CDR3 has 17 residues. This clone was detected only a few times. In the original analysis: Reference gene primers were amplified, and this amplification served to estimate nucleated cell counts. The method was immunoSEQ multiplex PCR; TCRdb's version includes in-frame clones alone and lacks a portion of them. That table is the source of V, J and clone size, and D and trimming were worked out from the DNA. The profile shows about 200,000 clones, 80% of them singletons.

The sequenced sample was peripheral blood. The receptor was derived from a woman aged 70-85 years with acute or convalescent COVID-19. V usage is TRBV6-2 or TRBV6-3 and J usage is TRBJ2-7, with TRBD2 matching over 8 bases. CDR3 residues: CASSYRRGSGNYYEQYF. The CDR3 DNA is TGTGCCAGCAGTTACCGTCGCGGTAGCGGGAATTACTACGAGCAGTACTTC.